These 5 T cell receptor beta chains came from one sample sequenced in a study of identical twins. TCRdb fed the 5' RACE reads into MiXCR, producing one record per CDR3 protein. Here the sample spans 250,000 to 300,000 distinct CDR3 sequences, 9.5% being singletons. Another study also made use of these data, one on yellow fever vaccine responses in identical twins.

Sample: CD8+ T cells sorted from blood. These receptors came from a young woman in good health.

As for this clonotype: A single base separates this from a much larger clone, so it may be a read error. CDR3 nucleotides: TGCAGCGCTCGCATAACAGGGGCCGGGGAGCTGCTTTTT. Protein: CSARITGAGELLF. This rearrangement joins TRBV29-1 to TRBJ2-2; TRBD1 matches at 7 bases. The germline V gene encodes CDR1 SQVTM and CDR2 ANQGSEA. The CDR3 is made up of 13 amino acids.

V gene TRBV23-1 combines with J gene TRBJ2-2, with TRBD1 as a possible D gene (5 bases). TRBV23-1 is reported as an ORF; its role is uncertain. Trimming removed 3 bases from V and 1 base from J, with 15 bases in between. CDR3 size: 17 residues. The DNA of the CDR3 is TGCGCCAGCAGTCATTGCCCAGGGTCCTTGAACACCGGGGAGCTGTTTTTT. Translated: CASSHCPGSLNTGELFF.

This clonotype appeared many times. V gene TRBV29-1 combines with J gene TRBJ1-1; no definite D call. The CDR3 consists of 13 residues. CDR1 is SQVTM and CDR2 is ANQGSEA in the germline V gene. Trimming cost V 3 bases and J 2 bases, with 10 bases left between them. The CDR3 is CSVEEGSNTEAFF. DNA of the CDR3: TGCAGCGTTGAGGAGGGCTCAAACACTGAAGCTTTCTTT.

This clonotype occurred many times. CDR3 nucleotides: TGCGCCAGCAGCCAGGATGGGGGGGAAGCTTTCTTT. Protein: CASSQDGGEAFF. The genes are TRBV4-1 and TRBJ1-1, with D possibly being TRBD1 (5 bases). Germline assignment: CDR1 MGHRA and CDR2 YSYEKL. The V end was cut by 3 bases, the J end by 8 bases, with 10 bases between. CDR3 length: 12 amino acids.

This clonotype was picked up a small number of times. The chain carries TRBV27 and TRBJ2-7; TRBD2 is a possible D gene (5 bases). The V and J ends lost 5 bases and 3 bases respectively, with 14 bases between them. Germline CDR1 and CDR2: MNHEY and SMNVEV (reference sequence). The CDR3 loop spans 14 amino acids. CDR3 protein: CASSPGNPDYEQYF. The DNA of the CDR3 is TGTGCCAGCAGTCCCGGGAACCCCGACTACGAGCAGTACTTC.